This record covers a single TCR beta chain. The antigen this receptor binds is unknown. Nothing much larger sits one base from this clone, and base qualities are not available. The library was generated by the immunoSEQ multiplex PCR assay. For the multiplex PCR, a mixture combining 60 forward primers for TCR Vbeta segments and 13 reverse primers for TCR Jbeta segments was used. Amplification of the CDR3 region of rearranged TCR beta genes was performed with a multiplex PCR assay on genomic DNA. Amplified TCR beta libraries were sequenced as 87-base-pair reads on the Illumina HiSeq System. In the paper's pipeline: A later analysis tallied around 87 million unique TCR beta chains across the approximately 670 repertoires, and approximately 9.9 million of those chains were shared by two or more donors. Raw reads were error-corrected and collapsed into unique sequences by a nearest-neighbor algorithm in which closely related sequences were merged to remove PCR and sequencing errors. To assign V, D and J gene segments, CDR3 sequences were aligned to IMGT reference sequences. For a sequence to be retained, a match of at least six nucleotides was required to both a V gene segment and a J gene segment. Rearrangements were called productive when the CDR3 lacked stop codons and stayed in frame with V and J; all others were non-productive. CDR3 was defined by IMGT convention, running from the second conserved V-encoded cysteine to the conserved J-encoded phenylalanine. The earlier analysis of about 620 of the donors excluded sequences that lacked an unambiguous match to a single V gene segment. An earlier analysis of fewer than 750 of the donors called V segments functional above 56.7% productive rearrangements and segregating when the between-donor standard deviation exceeded 5%. A statistical classification framework was built for diagnosing cytomegalovirus status from the catalog of TCR beta chain sequences. V and J gene assignment, in a later analysis, came from comparing TCR nucleotide sequences with IMGT/GENE-DB human TR gene sequences. Using the TCRdist pipeline, a later analysis assigned CDR3 sequences along with most-parsimonious VDJ recombination scenarios. In a later analysis, each TCR beta chain was defined by its CDR3 amino acid sequence together with its V-gene family, and reads lacking a unique V-gene family were excluded. To address suspected cross-contamination and a sequencing artifact, a later analysis removed 592 highly shared, low-generation-probability nucleotide sequences. In a later analysis, a clonal expansion index for each public chain was calculated from normalized within-repertoire ranks of inferred template counts. A later analysis computed generation probabilities with a VDJ recombination model fitted to out-of-frame rearrangements, and checked the results against IGoR. Hypergeometric tests were used in a later analysis to score TCR-TCR, TCR-HLA and TCR-CMV co-occurrence, with a repertoire-size bias correction applied to the TCR pairs. To estimate false discovery rates, a later analysis permuted the HLA or CMV assignments 20 times. In a later analysis, co-occurring TCRs were grouped using DBSCAN, with TCRdist sequence similarity added in when clustering inside HLA-allele-positive subsets. Repertoires with fewer than 30,000 or more than 120,000 public chains, plus five repertoires with anomalous nucleotide sharing, were excluded from co-occurrence clustering. TCRdb re-hosts the immuneACCESS table, in-frame sequences only. Its copies lack some clones; in the studies checked, an unresolved V gene accounts for under half of them, and the cause for the rest is not known. V and J calls and clone size are given by that table; D and trimming were obtained from the DNA. Recorded for this sample are approximately 97,000 clones; roughly 83% of them occurred a single time. Approximately 3.4% of the sample lies in the top ten.

The sample originates from a study of cytomegalovirus exposure and HLA in healthy donors (dated by TCRdb to 2017 to 2019). Broadly, across the study: According to an earlier analysis of several hundred of the donors, 150 million to 200 million T cells yielded roughly 110 million unique TCR beta sequences and approximately 300 Gb of sequence data. Along with the approximately 620-subject first cohort, a separate validation cohort of 120 different subjects was used. Around 320 gigabases of sequencing data and approximately 84 million unique TCR sequences were included in an early release covering 550 to 800 HLA-typed donors. The study combined high-throughput TCR immunosequencing, statistical association of individual TCRs with disease status, and machine learning to predict cytomegalovirus infection status. Four to six DR-DQ haplotypes were handled as single units for association and clustering, since linkage in the cohort was strong. Among the roughly 400 genotyped donors, more than 70% belonged to the genetic ancestry cluster associated with self-reported Caucasian donors. A later analysis re-analyzed previously published TCR beta repertoires from 550 to 700 donors and added high-resolution HLA genotyping to study TCR occurrence patterns. All discovery cohort repertoires had been generated using a single sequencing platform. Among over 350 genotyped donors of the cohort, an average of about 240,000 unique TCR beta nucleotide sequences were sequenced per donor, approximately 20% of them non-productive. Donor age, sex, ethnicity and CMV serostatus were collected together with the repertoire data. A later genetic analysis took genome-wide SNP genotypes for about 55% of the roughly 670 donors and used that subset as a discovery cohort. The aim of the study was to test whether cataloging public T cell receptors could identify signatures of past pathogen exposure. An earlier analysis of fewer than 700 of the donors applied high-throughput TCR beta sequencing to assess whether each TCR beta V gene segment acted as functional or pseudogenic. Using immunosequencing, the study profiled T cell repertoires from fewer than 700 subjects and related those repertoires to cytomegalovirus serostatus. Rather than using new phenotypic data, the later analysis identified candidate immune exposures from TCR beta sequences and from how often those sequences occurred across donors. Both class I and class II loci were covered by HLA typing, at four-digit resolution. Typing coverage varied by locus: roughly 629-630 donors for A, B, C, DRB1 and DQB1; 522 for DQA1; approximately 610 for DPA1; 400 to 480 for DPB1.

The cohort was made up of 500 to 800 healthy bone marrow donors. At the time of sampling, every cohort member was nominally healthy, though immune exposures that went unrecorded were likely present. The donor tested CMV seropositive and was one of the 289 seropositive cohort members. A peripheral blood sample was collected from each donor, and TCR beta sequencing was performed on peripheral blood mononuclear cells. Genomic DNA was extracted from the blood cell samples with the Qiagen DNeasy Blood Extraction Kit. On the study overall, not on this receptor specifically: The classifier was reported to diagnose cytomegalovirus status with high specificity and sensitivity in both the original and validation cohorts. In vitro tests confirmed that a few of the cytomegalovirus-associated TCR beta chains recognize cytomegalovirus antigens. It was suggested by the authors that the approach could potentially be generalized to other disease states and immunological phenotypes. Across donors, most TCR sequences were observed very rarely, whereas some public TCRs were present in many individuals. Specific HLA alleles were associated with 16,951 TCR beta sequences at a false discovery rate of 0.05 in a later analysis. Some IMGT-functional V segments, including TRBV6-2 and TRBV6-3, could not be told apart with the 87-base-pair reads, so those segments were excluded. In the study, around 160 TCR beta chains were listed as associated with cytomegalovirus. The cohort was sequenced for TCR beta chains only, and without alpha or paired-chain data the features that could be detected were limited. Roughly uniform sequencing depth across donors was assumed in presence/absence analyses, although this assumption may not hold. Some 16 rarely observed V segments, including chromosome 9 orphons, were excluded from the earlier analysis of a few hundred of the donors because counts were too low. According to a later analysis, TCR association rates differed among HLA loci, with DRB1 alleles showing the most associated TCRs and HLA-C alleles showing the fewest. Strong co-occurrence of HLA alleles, especially DR and DQ, made assigning TCR associations to individual alleles difficult. In a later genetic analysis, fewer N-insertions in productive TCRs were reported among donors in an Asian-associated ancestry cluster than the roughly 700-donor mean. CMV serostatus was the only immune exposure information available for the cohort. Broadly in line with IMGT annotations, most TCR beta V segments showed up in productive rearrangements about 90% or about 30% of the time in an earlier analysis of several hundred of the donors. V-gene and J-gene trimming of TCR beta chains was associated with a missense DCLRE1C variant in a later genetic analysis, and the association was replicated in an independent cohort. A later analysis reported that several top co-occurrence clusters appeared linked to parvovirus B19, influenza, CMV and Epstein-Barr virus. Linkage disequilibrium might explain the correlated functional status among segregating V segments, but an unknown experimental factor could not be excluded. According to a later analysis, most CMV-associated TCR beta chains appeared to be HLA-restricted, and the HLA associations seemed to be driven largely by CMV exposure. HLA typing was unavailable for some donors at each locus, so association tests used only the typed subset. In a later analysis, HLA-associated TCR beta chains showed more clonal expansion and lower generation probabilities than non-associated chains that were equally common. A cluster of highly shared sequence variants was judged likely to represent a technical artifact of the sequencing pipeline. A further reported finding was that TCR beta sequences accurately predicted the HLA-A and HLA-B alleles for most subjects in the first cohort.

As encoded in the germline V gene, CDR1 is SGHRS while CDR2 is YFSETQ. At the junction V is shortened by 0 bases and J by 4 bases, with 7 bases in between. Counted from cysteine to phenylalanine, this CDR3 has 13 amino acids. The sequence is cut down to CDR3 DNA, 39 bases in frame from base 1. The receptor comes from a male donor in good health and CMV-seropositive. Here the chain combines TRBV5-1 and TRBJ2-5; the D segment cannot be called with confidence. The material sequenced was PBMCs. The nucleotides read TGCGCCAGCAGCTTGGACAGCCCAGAGACCCAGTACTTC. This yields the protein CASSLDSPETQYF.